This T cell receptor beta chain emerged from a study of cytomegalovirus exposure and HLA in healthy donors. The PCR made use of 60 Vbeta and 13 Jbeta primers. TCRdb's table, derived via immunoSEQ multiplex PCR, lists solely in-frame clones and lacks some. The table shows about 150,000 clones, with roughly four fifths occurring only once. On this clone: No antigen is known for it.

General observations from the study: The authors considered a cluster of highly shared sequence variants likely to be a sequencing artifact.

In germline, CDR1 is SGDLS, CDR2 YYNGEE. Unmatched junction bases numbered 7, after V lost 3 bases and J lost 5 bases. This CDR3 spans 15 amino acids. The specimen sequenced was PBMCs. The clonotype was recovered from a man in his forties in good health and CMV-seronegative. This chain uses TRBV9 with TRBJ2-5; the match to TRBD1 covers 10 bases. This CDR3 reads CASSAPTGGVETQYF. The DNA of the CDR3 is TGTGCCAGCAGCGCCCCGACAGGGGGCGTTGAGACCCAGTACTTC. Complete variable domain (other parts from reference TRBV9 and TRBJ2-5): DSGVTQTPKHLITATGQRVTLRCSPRSGDLSVYWYQQSLDQGLQFLIQYYNGEERAKGNILERFSAQQFPDLHSELNLSSLELGDSALYFCASSAPTGGVETQYFGPGTRLLVL.